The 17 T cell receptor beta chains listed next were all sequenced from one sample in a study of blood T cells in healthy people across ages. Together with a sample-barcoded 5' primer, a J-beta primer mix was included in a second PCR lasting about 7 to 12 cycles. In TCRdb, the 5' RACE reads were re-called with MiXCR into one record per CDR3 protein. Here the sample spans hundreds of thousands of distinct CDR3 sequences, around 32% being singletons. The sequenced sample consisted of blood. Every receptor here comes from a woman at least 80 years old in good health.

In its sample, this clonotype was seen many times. The CDR3 reads CASSLEVGARVTF. The CDR3 nucleotides read TGTGCCAGCAGCTTAGAGGTGGGGGCGAGGGTCACCTTC. The chain couples TRBV7-2 to TRBJ1-2; tentatively, D is TRBD1 (6 bases). Trimming took off 1 base at V and 13 bases at J, with 16 bases between the two ends. The CDR3 extends over 13 amino acids. CDR1 SGHTA and CDR2 FQGNSA come from the germline V gene. Looking up the rest from reference TRBV7-2 and TRBJ1-2 gives the full variable domain: GAGVSQSPSNKVTEKGKDVELRCDPISGHTALYWYRQSLGQGLEFLIYFQGNSAPDKSGLPSDRFSAERTGGSVSTLTIQRTQQEDSAVYLCASSLEVGARVTFGSGTRLTVV.

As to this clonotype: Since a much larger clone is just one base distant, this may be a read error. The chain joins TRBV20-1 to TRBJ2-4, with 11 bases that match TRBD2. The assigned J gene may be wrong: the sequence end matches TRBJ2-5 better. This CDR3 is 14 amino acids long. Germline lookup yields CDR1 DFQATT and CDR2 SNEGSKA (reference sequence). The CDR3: CSSRDASGGETQYF. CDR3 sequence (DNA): TGCAGTTCTAGAGATGCTAGCGGGGGGGAGACCCAGTACTTC.

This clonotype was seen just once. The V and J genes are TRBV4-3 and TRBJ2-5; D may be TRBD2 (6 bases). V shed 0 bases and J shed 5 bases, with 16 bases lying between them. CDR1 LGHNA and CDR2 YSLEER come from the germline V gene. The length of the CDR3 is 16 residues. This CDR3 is CASSQDRRGGSETQYF. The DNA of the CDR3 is TGCGCCAGCAGCCAAGATCGGAGGGGTGGTTCGGAGACCCAGTACTTC.

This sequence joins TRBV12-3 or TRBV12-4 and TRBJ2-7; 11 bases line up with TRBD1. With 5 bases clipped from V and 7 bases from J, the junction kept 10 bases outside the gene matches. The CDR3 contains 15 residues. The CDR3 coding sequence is TGTGCCAGCAGTACCAAGGACAGGGGGCGGCGGGAGCAGTACTTC. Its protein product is CASSTKDRGRREQYF.

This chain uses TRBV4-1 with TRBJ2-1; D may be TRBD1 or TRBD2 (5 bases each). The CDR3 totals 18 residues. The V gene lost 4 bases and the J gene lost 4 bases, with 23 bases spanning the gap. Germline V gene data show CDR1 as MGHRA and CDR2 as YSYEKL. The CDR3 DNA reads TGCGCCAGCAGCCGGCTGGGACCCGCGACCCTGGGGTACAATGAGCAGTTCTTC. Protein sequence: CASSRLGPATLGYNEQFF.

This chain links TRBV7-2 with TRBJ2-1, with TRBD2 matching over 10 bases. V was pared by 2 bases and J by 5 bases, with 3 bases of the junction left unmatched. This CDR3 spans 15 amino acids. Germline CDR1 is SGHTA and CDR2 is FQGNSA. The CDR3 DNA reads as TGTGCCAGCAGCTTACAAGCGGGAGGGGACAATGAGCAGTTCTTC. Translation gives CASSLQAGGDNEQFF.

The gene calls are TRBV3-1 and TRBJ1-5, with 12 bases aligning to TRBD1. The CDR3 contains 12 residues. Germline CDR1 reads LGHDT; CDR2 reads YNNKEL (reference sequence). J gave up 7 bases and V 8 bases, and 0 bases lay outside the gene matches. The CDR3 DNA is TGTGCCAGCGGGACAGGGGGCCAGCCCCAGCATTTT. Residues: CASGTGGQPQHF.

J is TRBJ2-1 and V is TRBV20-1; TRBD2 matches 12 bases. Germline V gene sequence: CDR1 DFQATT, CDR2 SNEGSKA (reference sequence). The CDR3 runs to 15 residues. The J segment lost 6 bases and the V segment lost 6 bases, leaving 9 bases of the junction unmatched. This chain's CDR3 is CSASPRLAGVNEQFF. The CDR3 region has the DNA TGCAGTGCCTCCCCCAGACTAGCGGGAGTCAATGAGCAGTTCTTC.

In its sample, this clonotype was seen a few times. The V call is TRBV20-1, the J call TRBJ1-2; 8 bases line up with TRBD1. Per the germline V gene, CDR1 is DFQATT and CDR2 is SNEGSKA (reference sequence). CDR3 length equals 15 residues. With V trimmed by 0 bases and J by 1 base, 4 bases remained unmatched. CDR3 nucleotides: TGCAGTGCTAGAGAGCTCGACAGGGGTAACTATGGCTACACCTTC. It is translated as CSARELDRGNYGYTF.

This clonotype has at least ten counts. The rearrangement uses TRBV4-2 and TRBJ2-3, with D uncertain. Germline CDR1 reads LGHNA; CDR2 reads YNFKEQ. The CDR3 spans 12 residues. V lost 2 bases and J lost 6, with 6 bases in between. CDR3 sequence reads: CASSQSGDTQYF. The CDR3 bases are TGTGCCAGCAGCCAATCCGGGGATACGCAGTATTTT.

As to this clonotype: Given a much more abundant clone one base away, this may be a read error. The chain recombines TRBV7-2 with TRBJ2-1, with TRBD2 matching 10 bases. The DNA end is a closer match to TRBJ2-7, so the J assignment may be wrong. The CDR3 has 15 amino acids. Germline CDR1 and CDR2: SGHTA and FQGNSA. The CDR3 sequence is CAGSVSGGAYNEQYF. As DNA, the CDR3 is TGTGCCGGCAGCGTCAGCGGGGGGGCCTACAATGAGCAGTACTTC.

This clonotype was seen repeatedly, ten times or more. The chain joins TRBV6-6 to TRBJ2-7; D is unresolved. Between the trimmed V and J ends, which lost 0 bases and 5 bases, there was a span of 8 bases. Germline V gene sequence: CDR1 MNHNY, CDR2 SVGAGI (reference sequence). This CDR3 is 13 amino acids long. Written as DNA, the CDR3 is TGTGCCAGCAGTTACTCGACACGTAACGAGCAGTACTTC. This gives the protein CASSYSTRNEQYF.

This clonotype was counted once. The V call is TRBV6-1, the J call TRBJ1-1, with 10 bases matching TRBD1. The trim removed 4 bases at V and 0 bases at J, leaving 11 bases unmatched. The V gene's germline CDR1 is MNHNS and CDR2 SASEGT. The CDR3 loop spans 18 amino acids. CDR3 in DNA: TGTGCCAGCAGTGTACGCCGGCGGACAGGGGGATTGAACACTGAAGCTTTCTTT. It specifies CASSVRRRTGGLNTEAFF.

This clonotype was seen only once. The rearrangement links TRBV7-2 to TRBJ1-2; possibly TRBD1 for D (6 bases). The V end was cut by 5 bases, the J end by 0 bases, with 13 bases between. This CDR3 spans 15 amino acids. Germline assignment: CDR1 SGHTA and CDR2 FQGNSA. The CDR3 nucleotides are TGTGCCAGCAGCATCGCGACAGGAACTAACTATGGCTACACCTTC. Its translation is CASSIATGTNYGYTF.

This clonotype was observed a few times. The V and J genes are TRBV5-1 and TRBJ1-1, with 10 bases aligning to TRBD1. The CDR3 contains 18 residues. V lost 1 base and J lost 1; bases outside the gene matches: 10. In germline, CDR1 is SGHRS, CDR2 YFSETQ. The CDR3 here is CASSLIGSDRGENTEAFF. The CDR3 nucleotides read TGCGCCAGCAGCTTGATTGGGTCGGACAGGGGGGAGAACACTGAAGCTTTCTTT.

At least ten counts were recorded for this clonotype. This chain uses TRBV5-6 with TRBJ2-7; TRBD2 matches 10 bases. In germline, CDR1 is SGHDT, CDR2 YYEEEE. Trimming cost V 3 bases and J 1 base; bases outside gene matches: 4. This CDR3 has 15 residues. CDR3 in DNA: TGTGCCAGCAGCTACACTAGCGGGACTTCCTACGAGCAGTACTTC. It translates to CASSYTSGTSYEQYF.

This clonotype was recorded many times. CDR3: CASADYGGDTQYF. For the CDR3, the DNA is TGTGCCAGCGCCGACTACGGGGGAGATACGCAGTATTTT. This chain uses TRBV12-3 or TRBV12-4 with TRBJ2-3; tentatively, D is TRBD2 (6 bases). The ends were cut back, 8 bases at V and 5 bases at J, with 14 bases in the middle. The CDR3 has 13 residues.